The clone carrying this T cell receptor (beta chain) was seen a few times. Its antigen is undetermined. The CDR3 covers 18 residues. The V gene's germline CDR1 is DFQATT and CDR2 SNEGSKA (reference sequence). The trim removed 2 bases at V and 1 base at J, leaving 16 bases unmatched. TCR beta CDR3 regions were amplified from RNA transcripts. First-round RT-PCR targeting the TCR CDR3 was performed with the HTBI primer set. TCRdb called the multiplex PCR reads again in MiXCR, with one record for every CDR3 protein. The repertoire has more than 450,000 distinct CDR3 sequences, 20% of them found once; the top ten carry over 45%. These data belong to a study of T cells in Graves' hyperthyroidism and ophthalmopathy. Study-wide results and limits: Most thyroid-expanded clonotypes above 0.001 were also found in blood.

Individuals with ophthalmopathy presented a Clinical Activity Score of at least 3, a NOSPECS grade of at least 4 and a duration under 3 months. The TCR was taken from a man aged 40-49 years with Graves' ophthalmopathy. The sample taken for sequencing was blood. V usage is TRBV20-1 and J usage is TRBJ2-7; TRBD2 agrees at 8 bases. The CDR3 DNA is TGCAGTGCTAGAAGGTTGTTTGCCGGGGCTAGCGGGTCCTACGAGCAGTACTTC. Translated, it gives CSARRLFAGASGSYEQYF.